Shown below are 30 T cell receptor beta chains from a single sample sequenced in a study of shared clonotypes between healthy human individuals (dated by TCRdb to about 2020). CD8 naive samples consisted of CD45RO-negative cells that were positively selected for CCR7, yielding a CD45RA+CCR7+ population without TemRA cells. Library generation was performed with the immunoSEQ multiplex PCR assay. TCRdb re-hosts the immuneACCESS table, in-frame sequences only. Its copies lack some clones; in the studies checked, an unresolved V gene accounts for under half of them, and the cause for the rest is not known. This sample comprises around 2.1 million clones, about 93% of them detected only once. The ten largest clones represent 1.7% of the sample. Material: naive CD8+ T cells from PBMCs. The cell subset or site label on this specimen signifies: CD45RA+CCR7+. The receptors were gathered from a man between 18 and 29 years old in good health. Some clones in this sample may be carry-over from other donors' samples.

The chain carries TRBV9 and TRBJ2-7; D uncertain. V was pared by 3 bases and J by 3 bases, with 7 bases between. The CDR3 runs 12 residues. CDR1 and CDR2 (germline): SGDLS, YYNGEE. CDR3 sequence: CASSDVGYEQYF. For the CDR3, the DNA is TGTGCCAGCAGCGATGTCGGCTACGAGCAGTACTTC. Together with reference TRBV9 and TRBJ2-7, the CDR3 gives the full variable domain: DSGVTQTPKHLITATGQRVTLRCSPRSGDLSVYWYQQSLDQGLQFLIQYYNGEERAKGNILERFSAQQFPDLHSELNLSSLELGDSALYFCASSDVGYEQYFGPGTRLTVT.

V usage is TRBV5-6 and J usage is TRBJ2-2; D remains unclear. Trimming stripped 4 bases from V and 5 bases from J, with 6 bases between. The CDR3 has 12 residues. Germline assignment: CDR1 SGHDT and CDR2 YYEEEE. The CDR3 coding sequence is TGTGCCAGCAGCCCGCAAACCGGGGAGCTGTTTTTT. Protein product: CASSPQTGELFF.

The chain couples TRBV4-1 to TRBJ2-7; tentative D call: TRBD1 (5 bases). The CDR3 is 15 amino acids. V shed 0 bases and J shed 4 bases, with 13 bases lying between them. Germline CDR1 is MGHRA and CDR2 is YSYEKL. The CDR3 bases are TGCGCCAGCAGCCAAGAGGGCAGGGCACCATACGAGCAGTACTTC. This sequence encodes CASSQEGRAPYEQYF.

The rearrangement links TRBV7-3 to TRBJ1-1; TRBD1 is a possible D gene (5 bases). The CDR3 totals 15 residues. The germline CDR1 and CDR2 sequences are SGHTA and FQGTGA. Trimming removed 0 bases from V and 8 bases from J, with 16 bases in between. CDR3 DNA sequence: TGTGCCAGCAGCTTAACGATCCGGGGGACGGAAGAAGCTTTCTTT. It codes for CASSLTIRGTEEAFF.

The chain has TRBV4-2 and TRBJ2-7; possibly TRBD2 for D (6 bases). The CDR3 has 14 amino acids. Between the trimmed V and J ends, which lost 1 base and 5 bases, there was a span of 12 bases. CDR1 and CDR2 (germline): LGHNA, YNFKEQ. The CDR3 coding sequence is TGTGCCAGCAGCCAAGGTCTAGCGAACGACGAGCAGTACTTC. This codes for CASSQGLANDEQYF.

For the CDR3, the DNA is TGTGCCAGCAGTGTGCGGGGGACAGGGGTCACCGGGGAGCTGTTTTTT. Its protein is CASSVRGTGVTGELFF. The rearrangement joins TRBV6-6 to TRBJ2-2; TRBD1 matches 10 bases. The CDR3 totals 16 residues. CDR1 and CDR2 (germline): MNHNY, SVGAGI (reference sequence). Trimming cost V 5 bases and J 4 bases; bases outside gene matches: 7.

The chain employs TRBV7-3 and TRBJ2-1, with 9 positions matching TRBD1. The CDR3 runs to 15 residues. Germline CDR1 SGHTA, CDR2 FQGTGA. Losses at the gene ends were 5 bases for V and 5 bases for J; bases not matched to a gene: 7. The CDR3 spells CASSAGQGFHNEQFF. In DNA, the CDR3 is TGTGCCAGCAGCGCGGGACAGGGTTTCCACAATGAGCAGTTCTTC.

The chain combines TRBV27 with TRBJ1-1, with D uncertain. CDR3 length equals 13 residues. Trimming pared 8 bases from V and 1 base from J, leaving 11 bases between. Per germline, CDR1 MNHEY and CDR2 SMNVEV (reference sequence). The CDR3 coding sequence is TGTGCCAGCCACCGTGGGGAGAACACTGAAGCTTTCTTT. The encoded protein is CASHRGENTEAFF.

V is TRBV29-1 and J is TRBJ2-2; D is unclear. Trimming took off 7 bases at V and 5 bases at J, with 11 bases between the two ends. CDR1 is SQVTM and CDR2 is ANQGSEA in the germline V gene. The CDR3 contains 12 residues. The CDR3 region has the DNA TGCAGCGGCCGGTGGGGTACCGGGGAGCTGTTTTTT. Translating it yields CSGRWGTGELFF.

The chain recombines TRBV10-3 with TRBJ2-3, with D uncertain. Germline lookup yields CDR1 ENHRY and CDR2 SYGVKD. Trimming shortened V by 2 bases and J by 7 bases, and 10 bases separated the two germline ends. CDR3 size: 13 residues. The CDR3 DNA reads as TGTGCCATCAGTGAGACAACGACAAATACGCAGTATTTT. Its protein product is CAISETTTNTQYF.

This sequence joins TRBV4-1 and TRBJ2-7; TRBD2 matches at 8 bases. CDR1 and CDR2 from the germline V gene are MGHRA and YSYEKL. The CDR3 has 15 residues. V shed 0 bases, J shed 7 bases, and the junction held 8 bases outside the gene matches. This CDR3 is CASSQDTGGSREQYF. For the CDR3, the DNA is TGCGCCAGCAGCCAAGATACGGGAGGGTCTCGGGAGCAGTACTTC.

The rearrangement uses TRBV27 and TRBJ2-1, with D unresolved. Trimming took off 4 bases at V and 8 bases at J, with 18 bases between the two ends. CDR3 length: 15 residues. Germline CDR1 reads MNHEY; CDR2 reads SMNVEV (reference sequence). As DNA, the CDR3 is TGTGCCAGCAGTTCAAACGGCGGACCTTTTCATGAGCAGTTCTTC. It specifies CASSSNGGPFHEQFF.

The chain combines TRBV4-1 with TRBJ2-6, with 7 positions matching TRBD1. Germline V gives CDR1 MGHRA, CDR2 YSYEKL. Unmatched junction bases numbered 8, after V lost 3 bases and J lost 0 bases. The CDR3 loop spans 18 amino acids. CDR3 DNA sequence: TGCGCCAGCAGCCATGGTTCGGGACAGAGCTCTGGGGCCAACGTCCTGACTTTC. Protein sequence: CASSHGSGQSSGANVLTF.

The chain is built from TRBV27 and TRBJ2-7; 12 nucleotides line up with TRBD2. Germline CDR1 reads MNHEY; CDR2 reads SMNVEV (reference sequence). This CDR3 region has 14 residues. V dropped 6 bases and J dropped 6; count of bases not matched to a gene: 6. CDR3 DNA sequence: TGTGCCAGCAGCCTAGCGGGAGGGCCCCGCGAGCAGTACTTC. Amino acid sequence: CASSLAGGPREQYF.

This chain uses TRBV2 with TRBJ2-7; possible D gene TRBD1, 6 bases. Germline V gene data show CDR1 as SNHLY and CDR2 as FYNNEI. The CDR3 is 13 amino acids. V was cut by 6 bases and J by 2 bases, with 11 bases left in between. This CDR3 is CASSGTRAYEQYF. The DNA for the CDR3 is TGTGCCAGCAGCGGGACACGCGCCTACGAGCAGTACTTC.

This chain joins TRBV25-1 and TRBJ2-5, with TRBD1 matching 7 bases. This CDR3 is 12 amino acids long. The V gene's germline CDR1 is MGHDK and CDR2 SYGVNS. The junction had 10 bases not matched to a gene; V was cut back by 8 bases and J by 10 bases. The CDR3 sequence is CASFSTGSGQYF. CDR3 sequence (DNA): TGTGCCAGCTTTTCGACAGGGTCGGGCCAGTACTTC.

This chain links TRBV28 with TRBJ2-7; D gene uncertain. The germline V gene has CDR1 MDHEN and CDR2 SYDVKM. Trimming removed 3 bases at V and 5 bases at J, with 8 bases between. The CDR3 consists of 12 residues. CDR3 nucleotide sequence: TGTGCCAGCAGTTTCCGGGTCCACGAGCAGTACTTC. Translated, it gives CASSFRVHEQYF.

This chain uses TRBV7-9 with TRBJ2-2; no clear D. Trimming took 1 base from V and 5 from J, leaving 11 bases between them. This CDR3 is 15 amino acids long. Germline CDR1 is SEHNR and CDR2 is FQNEAQ (reference sequence). CDR3 residues: CASSLGQIGTGELFF. DNA of the CDR3: TGTGCCAGCAGCTTAGGACAAATTGGGACCGGGGAGCTGTTTTTT.

This chain links TRBV19 with TRBJ1-1, with D possibly TRBD1 on 5 matching bases. The CDR3 extends over 14 amino acids. Germline CDR1 and CDR2: LNHDA and SQIVND (reference sequence). V dropped 5 bases and J dropped 3 bases, with 13 bases sitting between them. The DNA of the CDR3 is TGTGCCAGTAGTTTCAGGGTTTACGACACTGAAGCTTTCTTT. This translates into CASSFRVYDTEAFF.

This chain links TRBV10-2 with TRBJ1-2; D remains ambiguous. CDR1 and CDR2 from the germline V gene are WSHSY and SAAADI. V dropped 4 bases and J dropped 12 bases, with 21 bases sitting between them. The CDR3 has 14 residues. CDR3 DNA sequence: TGCGCCAGCAGTGCCACAGACGGGAACTTGGCCGACACCTTC. Its protein product is CASSATDGNLADTF.

The rearrangement joins TRBV28 to TRBJ2-7; unclear D gene. Germline CDR1 reads MDHEN; CDR2 reads SYDVKM. The CDR3 has 14 amino acids. V shed 1 base and J shed 0 bases, with 7 bases lying between them. The CDR3 bases are TGTGCCAGCAGTTTATCTGAGAGCTCCTACGAGCAGTACTTC. Its translation: CASSLSESSYEQYF. The full variable domain, its missing parts supplied by reference TRBV28 and TRBJ2-7, is DVKVTQSSRYLVKRTGEKVFLECVQDMDHENMFWYRQDPGLGLRLIYFSYDVKMKEKGDIPEGYSVSREKKERFSLILESASTNQTSMYLCASSLSESSYEQYFGPGTRLTVT.

V is TRBV25-1 and J is TRBJ2-1; TRBD1 matches at 9 bases. V lost 3 bases, J lost 7 bases, and 4 bases stayed unmatched. CDR3 length equals 14 residues. Germline V gene data show CDR1 as MGHDK and CDR2 as SYGVNS. Here the CDR3 reads CASSENRGHNEQFF. CDR3 DNA sequence: TGTGCCAGCAGTGAGAACAGGGGGCATAATGAGCAGTTCTTC. Variable domain in full (rest from reference TRBV25-1 and TRBJ2-1): EADIYQTPRYLVIGTGKKITLECSQTMGHDKMYWYQQDPGMELHLIHYSYGVNSTEKGDLSSESTVSRIRTEHFPLTLESARPSHTSQYLCASSENRGHNEQFFGPGTRLTVL.

The genes are TRBV9 and TRBJ1-3; tentative D call: TRBD1 (5 bases). The V gene's germline CDR1 is SGDLS and CDR2 YYNGEE. Trimming cost V 8 bases and J 1 base, with 22 bases left between them. The CDR3 consists of 17 residues. The CDR3 loop reads CARNRGERPESGNTIYF. CDR3 nucleotides: TGTGCCAGGAACCGAGGGGAGCGACCCGAATCTGGAAACACCATATATTTT.

The gene calls are TRBV10-3 and TRBJ1-1; D remains ambiguous. CDR3 length: 13 residues. V lost 3 bases to trimming and J lost 4 bases, with 9 bases between them. Germline values: CDR1 ENHRY, CDR2 SYGVKD. For the CDR3, the DNA is TGTGCCATCAGTGATGGCAGCCGCACTGAAGCTTTCTTT. Amino acid sequence: CAISDGSRTEAFF.

The CDR3 nucleotides read TGTGCCAGCAGCAACCGAGTGCGTGGCTACACCTTC. Translating gives CASSNRVRGYTF. The V call is TRBV5-4, the J call TRBJ1-2; D remains unclear. Germline V lookup: CDR1 SGHNT, CDR2 YYREEE (reference sequence). V lost 4 bases and J 7 bases, leaving 11 bases between the germline ends. This CDR3 contains 12 residues.

The chain links TRBV28 to TRBJ2-3; TRBD2 aligns across 11 bases. CDR1 is MDHEN, CDR2 SYDVKM, per germline. There are 16 residues in the CDR3. Trimming removed 6 bases from V and 5 bases from J; junction bases left unmatched: 10. CDR3 protein: CASSRRGLAAEDTQYF. CDR3 bases: TGTGCCAGCAGCCGAAGGGGACTAGCGGCGGAAGATACGCAGTATTTT.

This chain connects TRBV28 to TRBJ2-2; D not resolved. Trimming cost V 3 bases and J 6 bases, with 5 bases left between them. Germline CDR1 is MDHEN and CDR2 is SYDVKM. CDR3 length: 12 amino acids. CDR3 sequence (DNA): TGTGCCAGCAGTTTGAAGTCCGGGGAGCTGTTTTTT. This gives the protein CASSLKSGELFF.

V usage is TRBV7-9 and J usage is TRBJ2-1; D is possibly TRBD1 or TRBD2 (5 bases each). The V gene lost 7 bases and the J gene lost 6 bases, with 13 bases spanning the gap. The CDR3 is 13 residues long. Germline V gives CDR1 SEHNR, CDR2 FQNEAQ (reference sequence). CDR3: CASNDGTSNEQFF. The CDR3 bases are TGTGCCAGCAACGACGGGACGTCCAATGAGCAGTTCTTC.

This chain uses TRBV27 with TRBJ2-7; D possibly uses TRBD1 or TRBD2 (5 bases each). The CDR3 runs 14 residues. CDR1 and CDR2 from the germline V gene are MNHEY and SMNVEV (reference sequence). Trimming left V 5 bases short and J 5 bases short, with 16 bases between. CDR3 DNA: TGTGCCAGCAGTCCCGCCTCAAGAGGGGACGAGCAGTACTTC. It encodes CASSPASRGDEQYF.

A single count supports this clone. The chain recombines TRBV29-1 with TRBJ1-2; the D is unclear. This CDR3 spans 11 amino acids. Looked up from germline, CDR1 is SQVTM and CDR2 is ANQGSEA. V lost 0 bases, J lost 4 bases, and 3 bases lay in between. DNA for the CDR3: TGCAGCGTTGAAGAGCTCTATGGCTACACCTTC. Protein sequence: CSVEELYGYTF. The variable domain in full, completed from reference TRBV29-1 and TRBJ1-2, reads SAVISQKPSRDICQRGTSLTIQCQVDSQVTMMFWYRQQPGQSLTLIATANQGSEATYESGFVIDKFPISRPNLTFSTLTVSNMSPEDSSIYLCSVEELYGYTFGSGTRLTVV.